A single sample gave rise to the 29 T cell receptor beta chains below, sequenced in a study of T cell repertoires in cytomegalovirus infection. These TCRs' antigens remain unknown. TCRdb itself ran the reads through MiXCR, one entry per CDR3 protein. This table has 310,000 or so distinct CDR3 sequences, 25% appearing once. The specimen was cultured PBMCs, collected from culture after CMV antigen stimulation. Receptors originate from a human donor in good health (CMV status not recorded). Some clones in this sample may be carry-over from other donors' samples.

This clonotype was seen a few times. The V and J genes are TRBV18 and TRBJ2-3; 7 nucleotides align to TRBD2. After removal of 2 bases from V and 3 bases from J, the junction contained 5 bases not matched to a gene. Germline V gives CDR1 KGHSH, CDR2 LQKENI. This CDR3 region has 15 residues. CDR3 amino acids: CASSPTRGSTDTQYF. The DNA of the CDR3 is TGTGCCAGCTCACCAACTCGCGGGAGTACAGATACGCAGTATTTT. Full variable domain (outside the CDR3, taken from reference TRBV18 and TRBJ2-3): NAGVMQNPRHLVRRRGQEARLRCSPMKGHSHVYWYRQLPEEGLKFMVYLQKENIIDESGMPKERFSAEFPKEGPSILRIQQVVRGDSAAYFCASSPTRGSTDTQYFGPGTRLTVL.

In its sample, this clonotype was seen a few times. J is TRBJ2-2 and V is TRBV6-2 or TRBV6-3; maybe TRBD1 (5 bases). The CDR3 is 15 amino acids. CDR1 and CDR2 from the germline V gene are MNHEY and SVGEGT. Trimming shortened V by 2 bases and J by 0 bases, and 7 bases separated the two germline ends. The CDR3: CASSYAGSNTGELFF. The CDR3 DNA reads as TGTGCCAGCAGTTACGCAGGGTCGAACACCGGGGAGCTGTTTTTT.

This clonotype has a handful of counts. V usage is TRBV27 and J usage is TRBJ2-1, with 12 positions matching TRBD2. The CDR3 has 17 amino acids. V lost 3 bases to trimming and J lost 6 bases; unmatched junction nucleotides: 9. The germline V gene encodes CDR1 MNHEY and CDR2 SMNVEV (reference sequence). For the CDR3, the DNA is TGTGCCAGCAGTTTCCACCGACTAGCGGGAGATTCCAATGAGCAGTTCTTC. This encodes CASSFHRLAGDSNEQFF.

This clonotype came up many times. The chain joins TRBV7-8 to TRBJ1-3, with TRBD1 matching over 7 bases. This CDR3 region has 14 residues. Germline V gives CDR1 SGHVS, CDR2 FQNEAQ. V shed 4 bases and J 2 bases; nucleotides not matched to a gene: 2. The CDR3 is CASSSQGAGNTIYF. The CDR3 bases are TGTGCCAGCAGCTCCCAGGGGGCTGGAAACACCATATATTTT.

The V call is TRBV12-3 or TRBV12-4, the J call TRBJ2-3; D possibly matches TRBD1 or TRBD2 (5 bases each). The V gene lost 6 bases and the J gene lost 4 bases, with 17 bases spanning the gap. CDR3 length equals 15 residues. CDR3 sequence: CASRTFARDADTQYF. DNA of the CDR3: TGTGCCAGCAGAACTTTCGCAAGGGACGCAGATACGCAGTATTTT.

This clonotype was counted only a few times. This chain uses TRBV7-9 with TRBJ2-5, with D tentatively TRBD2 (6 bases). Germline V CDR1 and CDR2: SEHNR, FQNEAQ (reference sequence). V was cut by 1 base and J by 2 bases, with 14 bases left in between. This CDR3 is built from 16 residues. The DNA of the CDR3 is TGTGCCAGCAGCTTAGGCTCTGCGGGGCGTCAAGAGACCCAGTACTTC. It codes for CASSLGSAGRQETQYF.

The V call is TRBV20-1, the J call TRBJ2-3; D not resolved. V was clipped by 4 bases and J by 0 bases, with 11 bases between them. CDR1 and CDR2 from the germline V gene are DFQATT and SNEGSKA (reference sequence). This CDR3 is built from 14 residues. CDR3 in DNA: TGCAGTGCTATTGACGCCAGCAGCACAGATACGCAGTATTTT. It specifies CSAIDASSTDTQYF.

This clonotype was counted many times. The chain recombines TRBV7-2 with TRBJ2-7; 12 nucleotides agree with TRBD2. Germline CDR1 SGHTA, CDR2 FQGNSA. The CDR3 is 15 amino acids. The junction had 1 base not matched to a gene; V was cut back by 1 base and J by 3 bases. This CDR3 is CASSLGTSGIYEQYV. The CDR3 DNA follows: TGTGCCAGCAGCTTAGGGACTAGCGGGATCTACGAGCAGTACGTC.

This clonotype was found many times. V is TRBV7-2 and J is TRBJ2-5, with D perhaps TRBD2 (5 bases). The CDR3 spans 15 residues. The germline CDR1 and CDR2 sequences are SGHTA and FQGNSA. Trimming pared 1 base from V and 5 bases from J, leaving 14 bases between. CDR3 region: CASSLGVVEVETQYF. The CDR3 DNA reads as TGTGCCAGCAGCTTAGGGGTGGTGGAGGTTGAGACCCAGTACTTC. Variable domain in full (rest from reference TRBV7-2 and TRBJ2-5): GAGVSQSPSNKVTEKGKDVELRCDPISGHTALYWYRQSLGQGLEFLIYFQGNSAPDKSGLPSDRFSAERTGGSVSTLTIQRTQQEDSAVYLCASSLGVVEVETQYFGPGTRLLVL.

V and J are TRBV6-2 or TRBV6-3 and TRBJ2-1, with D hard to call. Germline V lookup: CDR1 MNHEY, CDR2 SVGEGT. V shed 5 bases and J shed 12 bases, with 11 bases lying between them. The CDR3 has 11 residues. The CDR3 is CASSQGRGQFF. For the CDR3, the DNA is TGTGCCAGCAGTCAAGGTAGAGGGCAGTTCTTC.

This chain connects TRBV6-8 to TRBJ2-7; TRBD1 aligns across 9 bases. Germline CDR1 reads MNHGY; CDR2 reads SAAAGT. The CDR3 length is 17 residues. Losses at the gene ends were 4 bases for V and 1 base for J; bases not matched to a gene: 11. The CDR3 spells CASSLVVDRGSSYEQYF. As DNA, the CDR3 is TGTGCCAGCAGTTTAGTCGTCGACAGGGGGTCGTCCTACGAGCAGTACTTC.

The chain employs TRBV20-1 and TRBJ2-7; 13 nucleotides align to TRBD2. Germline V lookup: CDR1 DFQATT, CDR2 SNEGSKA (reference sequence). With 6 bases clipped from V and 7 bases from J, the junction kept 9 bases outside the gene matches. The CDR3 has 14 amino acids. DNA of the CDR3: TGCAGTGCCGGGGGGACTAGCGGGGACGGGGAGCAGTACTTC. Translation gives CSAGGTSGDGEQYF.

This clonotype was recorded at least ten times. The rearrangement uses TRBV7-2 and TRBJ2-3; TRBD2 agrees at 10 bases. The V and J ends lost 2 bases and 0 bases, in that order; junction bases with no gene match: 11. The CDR3 consists of 19 residues. Per germline, CDR1 SGHTA and CDR2 FQGNSA. The CDR3 nucleotides read TGTGCCAGCAGCTTATTCCCGTCTAGCGGGGGCCGTAGCACAGATACGCAGTATTTT. It translates to CASSLFPSSGGRSTDTQYF.

This clonotype was observed at least ten times. V is TRBV7-8 and J is TRBJ2-1; 14 nucleotides align to TRBD2. The germline CDR1 and CDR2 sequences are SGHVS and FQNEAQ. Trimming cost V 1 base and J 9 bases; bases outside gene matches: 8. The CDR3 totals 17 residues. The chain's CDR3 is CASSLVTSGRAGGEQFF. CDR3 in DNA: TGTGCCAGCAGCTTAGTGACTAGCGGGAGGGCCGGAGGTGAGCAGTTCTTC. Combining the CDR3 with reference TRBV7-8 and TRBJ2-1 gives the whole variable domain GAGVSQSPRYKVAKRGQDVALRCDPISGHVSLFWYQQALGQGPEFLTYFQNEAQLDKSGLPSDRFFAERPEGSVSTLKIQRTQQEDSAVYLCASSLVTSGRAGGEQFFGPGTRLTVL.

The V and J genes are TRBV6-2 or TRBV6-3 and TRBJ2-7; maybe TRBD2 (6 bases). The V gene's germline CDR1 is MNHEY and CDR2 SVGEGT. V lost 3 bases to trimming and J lost 0 bases, with 21 bases between them. The CDR3 has 18 amino acids. CDR3 region: CASSYRGGAARSSYEQYV. CDR3 sequence (DNA): TGTGCCAGCAGTTATCGGGGAGGAGCTGCCAGGAGCTCCTACGAGCAGTACGTC.

Ten or more counts support this clonotype. This chain joins TRBV7-2 and TRBJ2-7; 7 positions agree with TRBD1. The trim removed 11 bases at V and 1 base at J, leaving 11 bases unmatched. Looked up from germline, CDR1 is SGHTA and CDR2 is FQGNSA. This CDR3 has 14 amino acids. The CDR3 nucleotides are TGTGCCTCAGCCCGGGACAGATCATCCTACGAGCAGTACTTC. Encoded protein: CASARDRSSYEQYF.

This sequence joins TRBV2 and TRBJ2-6, with D perhaps TRBD1 or TRBD2 (5 bases each). The CDR3 is 17 amino acids. Germline values: CDR1 SNHLY, CDR2 FYNNEI. The germline V and J ends were trimmed by 2 bases and 0 bases, with 11 bases remaining between them. CDR3 residues: CASSEYGTISGANVLTF. Written as DNA, the CDR3 is TGTGCCAGCAGTGAATATGGGACCATCTCTGGGGCCAACGTCCTGACTTTC.

The V call is TRBV6-2 or TRBV6-3, the J call TRBJ2-3; weak D call: TRBD2 (6 bases). Germline-derived CDR1 and CDR2 are MNHEY and SVGEGT. Between the trimmed V and J ends, which lost 0 bases and 5 bases, there was a span of 18 bases. The CDR3 spans 17 residues. The CDR3 here is CASSYSPGRPGGDTQYF. The CDR3 nucleotides read TGTGCCAGCAGTTACTCCCCGGGACGCCCCGGGGGAGATACGCAGTATTTT.

This clonotype was seen ten or more times. J is TRBJ2-3 and V is TRBV7-2, with unresolved D. Germline V gene sequence: CDR1 SGHTA, CDR2 FQGNSA. Trimming removed 7 bases at V and 6 bases at J, with 8 bases between. This CDR3 is built from 11 residues. The CDR3 protein is CASTLIDTQYF. DNA for the CDR3: TGTGCCAGCACCCTAATTGATACGCAGTATTTT.

J is TRBJ2-2 and V is TRBV27, with D possibly matching TRBD2 (5 bases). The CDR3 spans 15 residues. CDR1 and CDR2 (germline): MNHEY, SMNVEV (reference sequence). Trimming pared 6 bases from V and 3 bases from J, leaving 14 bases between. The CDR3 sequence: CASSPAPRDTGELFF. The CDR3 DNA is TGTGCCAGCAGCCCGGCCCCGAGGGACACCGGGGAGCTGTTTTTT.

This clonotype was counted ten times or more. The chain employs TRBV12-3 or TRBV12-4 and TRBJ2-3, with 8 bases matching TRBD1. The CDR3 contains 15 residues. Losses at the gene ends were 6 bases for V and 3 bases for J; bases not matched to a gene: 8. The CDR3 sequence is CASREQGVGTDTQYF. The CDR3 DNA follows: TGTGCCAGCAGGGAACAGGGGGTGGGGACAGATACGCAGTATTTT.

This clonotype has at least ten counts. CDR3 nucleotide sequence: TGCGCCAGCAGCCAAGATGTCAATCAGCCCCAGCATTTT. This codes for CASSQDVNQPQHF. This rearrangement joins TRBV4-3 to TRBJ1-5; no clear D gene. Trimming removed 0 bases at V and 3 bases at J, with 3 bases between. This CDR3 has 13 residues. Germline V lookup: CDR1 LGHNA, CDR2 YSLEER.

The V call is TRBV12-3 or TRBV12-4, the J call TRBJ1-2; D not certain. This CDR3 is built from 15 residues. V was pared by 2 bases and J by 8 bases, with 18 bases between. The CDR3 spells CASSLRYGSYGGYTF. CDR3 in DNA: TGTGCCAGCAGTTTACGTTACGGATCTTATGGAGGCTACACCTTC.

Ten or more counts support this clonotype. The rearrangement joins TRBV6-1 to TRBJ2-6, with D unresolved. The germline gives CDR1 MNHNS, CDR2 SASEGT. There are 13 residues in the CDR3. V lost 5 bases and J lost 3, with 5 bases in between. This chain's CDR3 is CASSYGGANVLTF. The CDR3 DNA sequence: TGTGCCAGCAGTTATGGTGGGGCCAACGTCCTGACTTTC.

This clonotype occurred many times. V is TRBV28 and J is TRBJ2-7; 13 bases map to TRBD2. V shed 7 bases, J shed 4 bases, and the junction held 10 bases outside the gene matches. CDR1 and CDR2 from the germline V gene are MDHEN and SYDVKM. The CDR3 extends over 16 amino acids. This CDR3 is CASTPKGTSGTYEQYF. The CDR3 DNA is TGTGCCAGCACTCCCAAGGGGACTAGCGGGACTTACGAGCAGTACTTC.

There are many counts of this clonotype. The CDR3 sequence is CASSQYDSSNTEAFF. DNA for the CDR3: TGTGCCAGCAGCCAATACGACAGCTCGAACACTGAAGCTTTCTTT. The J gene is TRBJ1-1, the V gene TRBV4-2; TRBD1 might be the D (5 bases). V lost 2 bases and J 1 base, leaving 11 bases between the germline ends. Germline V gene lookup returns CDR1 LGHNA and CDR2 YNFKEQ. The CDR3 extends over 15 amino acids.

J is TRBJ1-1 and V is TRBV5-1; 7 nucleotides match TRBD1. The CDR3 contains 16 residues. Trimming cost V 5 bases and J 0 bases; bases outside gene matches: 10. Germline-derived CDR1 and CDR2 are SGHRS and YFSETQ. As DNA, the CDR3 is TGCGCCAGCAGGCCCGCCGGGACAGTGATGAACACTGAAGCTTTCTTT. Residues: CASRPAGTVMNTEAFF.

The gene calls are TRBV7-2 and TRBJ2-3, with TRBD1 matching 10 bases. CDR1 is SGHTA, CDR2 FQGNSA, per germline. The CDR3 is 14 residues long. V dropped 5 bases and J dropped 5; count of bases not matched to a gene: 4. Here the CDR3 reads CASSPGQGLDTQYF. Written as DNA, the CDR3 is TGTGCCAGCAGCCCGGGACAGGGGTTAGATACGCAGTATTTT.

The chain couples TRBV7-2 to TRBJ2-3; 13 bases map to TRBD2. Germline V gene sequence: CDR1 SGHTA, CDR2 FQGNSA. The CDR3 spans 16 residues. V dropped 5 bases and J dropped 5; count of bases not matched to a gene: 7. CDR3 in DNA: TGTGCCAGCAGCACGGGACTAGCGGGATTGGAAGATACGCAGTATTTT. This translates into CASSTGLAGLEDTQYF.